This T cell receptor (beta chain) comes out of a study of shared clonotypes between healthy human individuals. Study-level background: Donors consisted of two women and three men between 18 and 49.

Germline V gene data show CDR1 as PRHDT and CDR2 as FYEKMQ (reference sequence). V lost 4 bases to trimming and J lost 4 bases, with 17 bases between them. CDR3 length: 15 amino acids. Profiling relied on immunoSEQ multiplex PCR, and the TCRdb table lists in-frame clones only, not all of them. Of 2 million to 2.5 million clones in the sample, 93% were seen once. As for this clone: The antigen remains unidentified.

In the naive CD8 group, cells lacked CD45RO and were positively selected for CCR7, so terminally differentiated effector memory CD45RA+ cells were left out. Adult donors, all healthy and HIV-negative, had no recent acute infections or vaccinations. Points from the study as a whole: The naive CD4 repertoires of a few donors were compared, and approximately 5.3% of clonotypes were shared. Against clonotypes common to all four donors, non-shared ones had lower generation probabilities.

The chain combines TRBV13 with TRBJ2-7; a possible D gene is TRBD1 (6 bases). Sequences were obtained from naive CD8+ T cells from PBMCs. The clonotype was recovered from a young man in good health. Some clones in this sample may be carry-over from other donors' samples. The CDR3 region has the DNA TGTGCCAGCAGCTCCTCCGGGACAAACAGTTACGAGCAGTACTTC. Amino acids: CASSSSGTNSYEQYF.